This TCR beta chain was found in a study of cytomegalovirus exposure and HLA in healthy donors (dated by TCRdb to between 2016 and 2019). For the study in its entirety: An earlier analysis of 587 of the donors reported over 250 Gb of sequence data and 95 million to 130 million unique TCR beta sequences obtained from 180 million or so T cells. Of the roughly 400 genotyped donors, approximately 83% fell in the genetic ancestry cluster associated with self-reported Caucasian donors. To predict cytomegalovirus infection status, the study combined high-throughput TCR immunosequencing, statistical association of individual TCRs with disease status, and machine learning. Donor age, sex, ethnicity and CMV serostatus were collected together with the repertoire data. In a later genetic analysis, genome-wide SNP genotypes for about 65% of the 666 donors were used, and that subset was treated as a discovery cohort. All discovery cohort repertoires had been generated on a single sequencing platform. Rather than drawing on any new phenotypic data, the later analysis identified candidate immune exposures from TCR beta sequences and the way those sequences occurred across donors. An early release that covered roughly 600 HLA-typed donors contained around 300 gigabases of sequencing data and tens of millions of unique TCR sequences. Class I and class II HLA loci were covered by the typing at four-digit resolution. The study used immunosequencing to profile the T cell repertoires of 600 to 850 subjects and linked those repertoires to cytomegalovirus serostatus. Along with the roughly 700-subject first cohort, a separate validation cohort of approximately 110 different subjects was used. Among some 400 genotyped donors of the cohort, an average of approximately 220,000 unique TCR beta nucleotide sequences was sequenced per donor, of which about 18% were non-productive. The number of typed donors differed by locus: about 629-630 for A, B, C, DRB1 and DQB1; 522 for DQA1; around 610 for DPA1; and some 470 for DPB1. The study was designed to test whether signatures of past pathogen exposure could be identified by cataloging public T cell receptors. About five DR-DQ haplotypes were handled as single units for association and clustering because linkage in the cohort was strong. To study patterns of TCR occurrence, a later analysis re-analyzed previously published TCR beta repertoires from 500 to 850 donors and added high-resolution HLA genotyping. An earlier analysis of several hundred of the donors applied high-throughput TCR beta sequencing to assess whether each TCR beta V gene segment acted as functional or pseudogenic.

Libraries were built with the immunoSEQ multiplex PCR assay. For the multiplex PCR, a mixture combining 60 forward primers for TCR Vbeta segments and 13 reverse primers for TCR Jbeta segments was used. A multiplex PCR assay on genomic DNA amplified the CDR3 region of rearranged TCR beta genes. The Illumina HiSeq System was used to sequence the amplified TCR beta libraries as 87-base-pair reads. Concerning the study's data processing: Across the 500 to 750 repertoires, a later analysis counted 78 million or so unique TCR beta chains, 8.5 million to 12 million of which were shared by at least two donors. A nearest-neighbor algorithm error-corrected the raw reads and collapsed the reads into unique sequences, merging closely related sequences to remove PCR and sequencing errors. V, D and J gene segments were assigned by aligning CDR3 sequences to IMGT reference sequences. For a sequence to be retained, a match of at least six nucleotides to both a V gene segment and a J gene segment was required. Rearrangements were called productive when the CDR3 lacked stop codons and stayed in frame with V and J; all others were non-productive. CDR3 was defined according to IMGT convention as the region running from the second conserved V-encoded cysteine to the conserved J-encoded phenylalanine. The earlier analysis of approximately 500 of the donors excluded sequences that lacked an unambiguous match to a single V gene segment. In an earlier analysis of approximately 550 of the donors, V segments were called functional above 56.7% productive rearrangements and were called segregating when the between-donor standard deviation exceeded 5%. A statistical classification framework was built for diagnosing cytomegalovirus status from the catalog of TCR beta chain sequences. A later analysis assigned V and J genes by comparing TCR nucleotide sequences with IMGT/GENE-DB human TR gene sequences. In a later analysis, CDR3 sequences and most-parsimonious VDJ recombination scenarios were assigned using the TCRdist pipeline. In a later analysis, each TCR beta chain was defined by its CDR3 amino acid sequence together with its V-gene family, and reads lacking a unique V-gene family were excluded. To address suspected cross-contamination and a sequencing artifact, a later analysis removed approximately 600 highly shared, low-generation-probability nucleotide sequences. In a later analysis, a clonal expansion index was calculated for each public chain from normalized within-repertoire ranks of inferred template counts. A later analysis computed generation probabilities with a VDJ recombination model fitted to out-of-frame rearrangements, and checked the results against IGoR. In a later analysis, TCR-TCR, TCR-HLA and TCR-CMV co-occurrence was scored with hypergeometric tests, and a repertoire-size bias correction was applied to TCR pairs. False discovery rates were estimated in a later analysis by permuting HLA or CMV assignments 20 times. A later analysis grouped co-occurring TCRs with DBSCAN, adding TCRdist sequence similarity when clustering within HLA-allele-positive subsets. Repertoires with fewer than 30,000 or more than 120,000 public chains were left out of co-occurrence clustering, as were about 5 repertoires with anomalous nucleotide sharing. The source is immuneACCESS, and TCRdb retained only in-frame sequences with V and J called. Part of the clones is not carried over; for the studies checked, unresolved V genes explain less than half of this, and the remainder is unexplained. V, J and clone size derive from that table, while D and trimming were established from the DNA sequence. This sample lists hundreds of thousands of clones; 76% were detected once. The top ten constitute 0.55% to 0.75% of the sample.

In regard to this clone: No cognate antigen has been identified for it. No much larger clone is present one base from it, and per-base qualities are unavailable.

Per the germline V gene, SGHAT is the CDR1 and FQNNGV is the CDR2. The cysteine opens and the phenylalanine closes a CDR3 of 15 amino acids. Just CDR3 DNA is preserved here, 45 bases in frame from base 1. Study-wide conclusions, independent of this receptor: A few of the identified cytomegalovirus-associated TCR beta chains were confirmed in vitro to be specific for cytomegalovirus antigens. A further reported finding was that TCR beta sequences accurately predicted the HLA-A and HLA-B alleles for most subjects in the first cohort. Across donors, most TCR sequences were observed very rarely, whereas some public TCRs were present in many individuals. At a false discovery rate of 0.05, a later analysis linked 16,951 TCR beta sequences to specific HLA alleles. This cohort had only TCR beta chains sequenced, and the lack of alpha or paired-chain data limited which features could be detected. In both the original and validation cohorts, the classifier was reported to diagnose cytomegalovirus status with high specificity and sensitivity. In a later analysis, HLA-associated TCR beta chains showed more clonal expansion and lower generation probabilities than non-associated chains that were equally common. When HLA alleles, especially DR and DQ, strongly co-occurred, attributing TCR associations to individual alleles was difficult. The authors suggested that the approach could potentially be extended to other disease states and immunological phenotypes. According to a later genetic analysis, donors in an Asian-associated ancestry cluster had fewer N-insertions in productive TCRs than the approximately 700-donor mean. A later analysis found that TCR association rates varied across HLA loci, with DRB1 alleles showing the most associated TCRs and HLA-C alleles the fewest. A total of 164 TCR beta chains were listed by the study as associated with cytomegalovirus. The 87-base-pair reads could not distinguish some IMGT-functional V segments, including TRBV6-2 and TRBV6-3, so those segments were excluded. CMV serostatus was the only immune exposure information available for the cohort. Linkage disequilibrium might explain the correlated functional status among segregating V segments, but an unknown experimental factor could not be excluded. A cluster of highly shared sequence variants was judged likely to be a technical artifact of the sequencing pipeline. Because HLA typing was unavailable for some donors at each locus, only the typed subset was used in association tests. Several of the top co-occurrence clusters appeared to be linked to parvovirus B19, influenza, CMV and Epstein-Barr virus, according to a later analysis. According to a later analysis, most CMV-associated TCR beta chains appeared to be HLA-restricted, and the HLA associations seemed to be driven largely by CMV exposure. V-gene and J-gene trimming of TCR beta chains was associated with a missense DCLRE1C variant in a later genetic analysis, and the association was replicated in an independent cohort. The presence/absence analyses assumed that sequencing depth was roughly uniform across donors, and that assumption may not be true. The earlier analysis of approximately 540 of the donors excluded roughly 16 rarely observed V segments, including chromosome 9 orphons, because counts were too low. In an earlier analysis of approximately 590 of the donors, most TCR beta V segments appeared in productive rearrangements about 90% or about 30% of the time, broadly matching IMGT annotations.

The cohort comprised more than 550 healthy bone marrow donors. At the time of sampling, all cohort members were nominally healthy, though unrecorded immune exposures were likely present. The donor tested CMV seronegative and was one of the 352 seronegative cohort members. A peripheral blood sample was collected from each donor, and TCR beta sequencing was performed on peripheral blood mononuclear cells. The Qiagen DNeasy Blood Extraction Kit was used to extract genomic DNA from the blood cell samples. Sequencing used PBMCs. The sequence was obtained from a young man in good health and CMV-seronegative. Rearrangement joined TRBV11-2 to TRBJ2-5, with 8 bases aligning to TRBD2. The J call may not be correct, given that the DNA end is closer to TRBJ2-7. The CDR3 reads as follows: CASSLTLAGTYEQYF. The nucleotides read TGTGCCAGCAGCTTAACCCTAGCGGGCACCTACGAGCAGTACTTC.